The TCR beta chain described here comes from a study of regulatory T cells in long-lasting Graves disease. Whole-study context: Patients met the persistent Graves' disease definition after over 5 years of antithyroid drugs with positive TSH receptor antibodies.

Overall study findings and caveats: When disease was persistent, TRBV28, TRBJ1-2 and TRBJ2-5 were the favored segments. Public clonotype sharing was higher in persistent than newly diagnosed patients.

The time point was: persistent/refractory GD, antithyroid drugs over 5 years with positive TRAb. From PBMCs, RNA was extracted and then used to make the TCR library. Staff took approximately 8.7 milliliters of peripheral blood and put it into EDTA tubes. This clonotype was picked up a small number of times. What it binds is unknown. This CDR3 has 14 amino acids. Per the germline V gene, CDR1 is GTSNPN and CDR2 is SVGIG (reference sequence). The V end was cut by 3 bases, the J end by 10 bases, with 19 bases between. CDR3-region Arm-PCR and iRepertoire HTBI primers produced the TCR beta libraries. MiXCR, run by TCRdb on the multiplex PCR reads, gives a single entry per CDR3 protein. The sample has 600,000 to 850,000 distinct CDR3 sequences, roughly 30% seen once; the top ten hold 40% to 50%.

This clonotype was sampled from a female donor with Graves disease. The V and J genes are TRBV30 and TRBJ1-5; no definite D call. The starting material was peripheral blood mononuclear cells (PBMCs), obtained when the disease was refractory, from a patient treated with antithyroid drugs. CDR3 coding DNA: TGTGCCTGGAGCCGAAGGTCGAGCGGGCAACCCCAGCATTTT. Translated, it gives CAWSRRSSGQPQHF.